This passage covers 9 T cell receptor beta chains from one sample sequenced in a study of blood T cell repertoires in COVID-19. Profiling relied on immunoSEQ multiplex PCR, and the TCRdb table lists in-frame clones only, not all of them. The table shows nearly 250,000 clones, with 86% occurring only once. Sequenced: peripheral blood. The receptors derive from a woman of 80 years or more with COVID-19, enrolled during active disease.

The chain recombines TRBV9 with TRBJ2-7; weak D call: TRBD1 (5 bases). The CDR3 sequence is 16 residues long. Per the germline V gene, CDR1 is SGDLS and CDR2 is YYNGEE. Between the trimmed V and J ends, which lost 0 bases and 3 bases, there was a span of 16 bases. CDR3 loop: CASSVETRTLYYEQYV. DNA for the CDR3: TGTGCCAGCAGCGTAGAGACGCGGACATTATACTACGAGCAGTACGTC.

V is TRBV10-3 and J is TRBJ1-1, with D perhaps matching TRBD1 (5 bases). Per germline, CDR1 ENHRY and CDR2 SYGVKD. With 10 bases removed from V and 5 bases from J, the gap between germline ends came to 26 bases. This CDR3 comprises 16 residues. The CDR3 here is CATRREGMESGTEAFF. The CDR3 bases are TGTGCCACCCGCAGGGAGGGGATGGAAAGTGGGACTGAAGCTTTCTTT.

The sample holds a few counts of this clone. V is TRBV18 and J is TRBJ2-2; 7 nucleotides line up with TRBD2. The CDR3 sequence is 17 residues long. CDR1 KGHSH and CDR2 LQKENI come from the germline V gene. The V and J ends lost 0 bases and 4 bases, in that order; junction bases with no gene match: 8. The CDR3: CASSPPEFASGTGELFF. CDR3 nucleotides: TGTGCCAGCTCACCACCGGAGTTCGCTAGCGGCACCGGGGAGCTGTTTTTT.

J is TRBJ1-5 and V is TRBV5-5, with D perhaps matching TRBD1 (5 bases). The V gene lost 4 bases and the J gene lost 4 bases, with 12 bases spanning the gap. The CDR3 totals 14 residues. Germline V CDR1 and CDR2: SGHKS, YYEKEE (reference sequence). The CDR3 DNA sequence: TGTGCCAGCAGCAGGGGCGGGGGGAATCAGCCCCAGCATTTT. Its translation: CASSRGGGNQPQHF.

The chain has TRBV6-5 and TRBJ2-7; 7 bases map to TRBD1. This CDR3 has 13 amino acids. J lost 4 bases, V lost 5 bases, and 5 bases had no gene match. In germline, CDR1 is MNHEY, CDR2 SVGAGI. The CDR3 bases are TGTGCCAGCAGTCCACGGGACAGATACGAGCAGTACTTC. The encoded protein is CASSPRDRYEQYF.

V gene TRBV28 combines with J gene TRBJ1-2; unclear D gene. CDR3 size: 15 residues. V was shortened by 4 bases and J by 3 bases, with 15 bases between the two germline ends. Germline V gene lookup returns CDR1 MDHEN and CDR2 SYDVKM. The CDR3 loop reads CASSSPTPQDYGYTF. The CDR3 nucleotides read TGTGCCAGCAGTTCGCCAACGCCTCAGGACTATGGCTACACCTTC.

The J gene is TRBJ2-1, the V gene TRBV20-1, with TRBD2 matching over 11 bases. CDR3 length equals 10 residues. V lost 4 bases and J lost 15; bases outside the gene matches: 2. Germline V gene data show CDR1 as DFQATT and CDR2 as SNEGSKA (reference sequence). DNA of the CDR3: TGCAGTGCTATAGCGGGGGGGCGGTTCTTC. This codes for CSAIAGGRFF.

V is TRBV6-5 and J is TRBJ2-3, with 8 bases aligning to TRBD2. This CDR3 comprises 15 residues. Germline values: CDR1 MNHEY, CDR2 SVGAGI. The V segment lost 6 bases and the J segment 6 bases; nucleotides outside the gene matches: 11. This CDR3 is CASRPGTSRADTQYF. Here the CDR3 DNA reads TGTGCCAGCAGGCCCGGGACTAGTAGAGCTGATACGCAGTATTTT.

The chain recombines TRBV2 with TRBJ2-1; a weak D match, TRBD1 (6 bases). This CDR3 comprises 14 residues. In germline, CDR1 is SNHLY, CDR2 FYNNEI. Trimming removed 6 bases from V and 6 bases from J, with 15 bases in between. In DNA form, the CDR3 reads TGTGCCAGCAGAGAATCGGACAGAACCAATGAGCAGTTCTTC. This translates into CASRESDRTNEQFF.